This T cell receptor (beta chain) was observed in a study of graft-versus-host responses after intestinal transplantation. Study-wide background: Multivisceral, liver-intestinal, or isolated intestinal transplants were performed in recipients. Each recipient received anti-thymocyte globulin induction, then tacrolimus and steroids for 3 to 4 years.

Clones were sequenced by immunoSEQ multiplex PCR, and TCRdb holds only the in-frame ones, with some missing. The table includes around 14,000 clones, 35% to 40% detected once. Co-plated with 200,000 CFSE-labeled responder cells were 200,000 irradiated, violet-dye-labeled stimulator cells. Sorted after the reaction were proliferating CFSE-low CD3+CD4+ and CD3+CD8+ responders. Regarding the study as a whole: Some GvH clones appeared in ileal mucosa or blood before recipient bone marrow.

V gave up 3 bases and J gave up 4 bases; unmatched junction bases: 7. The CDR3 length is 15 residues. Germline lookup yields CDR1 SGHTA and CDR2 FQGTGA. The sequenced sample was alloreactive CD8+ T cells from a mixed lymphocyte reaction culture, obtained before intestinal transplant. Subset here: CFSE-low proliferating T cells sorted from approximately 6-day pre-transplant mixed lymphocyte reaction (GvH or HvG direction). The TCR sequence derives from a human patient who received an intestinal transplant. V is TRBV7-3 and J is TRBJ2-3, with 7 bases that match TRBD2. As DNA, the CDR3 is TGTGCCAGCAGCTTTGGGGGGGGAGGGGCAGATACGCAGTATTTT. It codes for CASSFGGGGADTQYF.